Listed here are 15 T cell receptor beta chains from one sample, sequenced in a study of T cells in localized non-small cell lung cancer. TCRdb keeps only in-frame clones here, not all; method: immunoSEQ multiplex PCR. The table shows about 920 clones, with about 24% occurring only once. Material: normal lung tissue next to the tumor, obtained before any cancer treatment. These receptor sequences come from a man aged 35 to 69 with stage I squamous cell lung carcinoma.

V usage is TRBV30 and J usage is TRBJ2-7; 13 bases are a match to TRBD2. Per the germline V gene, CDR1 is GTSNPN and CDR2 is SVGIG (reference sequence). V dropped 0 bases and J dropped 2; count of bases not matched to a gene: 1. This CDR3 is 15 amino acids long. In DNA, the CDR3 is TGTGCCTGGAGTGTTGGACTAGCGGGGGCCTACGAGCAGTACTTC. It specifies CAWSVGLAGAYEQYF.

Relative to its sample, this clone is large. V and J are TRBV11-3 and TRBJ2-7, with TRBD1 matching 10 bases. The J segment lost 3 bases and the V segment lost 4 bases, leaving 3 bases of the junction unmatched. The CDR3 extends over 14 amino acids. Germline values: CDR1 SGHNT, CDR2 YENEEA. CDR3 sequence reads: CASSWGQGLYEQYF. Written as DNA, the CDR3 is TGTGCCAGCAGCTGGGGACAGGGGCTCTACGAGCAGTACTTC.

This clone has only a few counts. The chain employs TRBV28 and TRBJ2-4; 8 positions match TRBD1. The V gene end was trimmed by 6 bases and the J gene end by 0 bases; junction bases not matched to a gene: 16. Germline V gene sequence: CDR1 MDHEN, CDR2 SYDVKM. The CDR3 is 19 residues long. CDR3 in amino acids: CASRVFTGTGILAKNIQYF. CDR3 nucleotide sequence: TGTGCCAGCAGAGTATTTACCGGGACAGGTATACTAGCCAAAAACATTCAGTACTTC.

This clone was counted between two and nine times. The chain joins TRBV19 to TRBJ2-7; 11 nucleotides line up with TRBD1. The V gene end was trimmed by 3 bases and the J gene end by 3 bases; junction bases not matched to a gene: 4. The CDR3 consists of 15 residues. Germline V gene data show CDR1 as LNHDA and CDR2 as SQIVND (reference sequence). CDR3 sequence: CASSMGDRGIYEQYF. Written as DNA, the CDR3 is TGTGCCAGTAGTATGGGGGACAGGGGGATCTACGAGCAGTACTTC.

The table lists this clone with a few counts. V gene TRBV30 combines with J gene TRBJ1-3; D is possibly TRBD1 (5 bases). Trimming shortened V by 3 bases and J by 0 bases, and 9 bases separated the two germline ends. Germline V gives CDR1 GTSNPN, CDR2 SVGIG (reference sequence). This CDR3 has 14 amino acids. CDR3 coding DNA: TGTGCCTGGAGGCGAAGGGGCTCTGGAAACACCATATATTTT. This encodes CAWRRRGSGNTIYF.

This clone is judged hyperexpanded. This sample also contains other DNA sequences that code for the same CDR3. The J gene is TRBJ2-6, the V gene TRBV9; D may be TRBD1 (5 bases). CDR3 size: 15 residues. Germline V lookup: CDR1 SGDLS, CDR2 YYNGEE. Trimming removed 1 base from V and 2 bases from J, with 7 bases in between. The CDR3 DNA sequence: TGTGCCAGCAGCGTACTAGGGGCTGGGGCCAACGTCCTGACTTTC. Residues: CASSVLGAGANVLTF.

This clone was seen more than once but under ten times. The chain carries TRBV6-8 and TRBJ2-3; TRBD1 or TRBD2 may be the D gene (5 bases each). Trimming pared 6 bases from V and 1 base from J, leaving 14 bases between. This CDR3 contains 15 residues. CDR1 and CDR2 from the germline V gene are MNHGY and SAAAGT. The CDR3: CASSPGTYGTDTQYF. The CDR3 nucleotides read TGTGCCAGCAGCCCCGGGACCTATGGCACAGATACGCAGTATTTT.

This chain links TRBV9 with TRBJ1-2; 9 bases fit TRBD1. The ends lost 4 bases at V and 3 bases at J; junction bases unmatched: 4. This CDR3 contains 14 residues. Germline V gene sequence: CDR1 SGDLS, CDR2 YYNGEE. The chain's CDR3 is CASSLRTGDYGYTF. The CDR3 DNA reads TGTGCCAGCAGCTTACGGACAGGGGACTATGGCTACACCTTC.

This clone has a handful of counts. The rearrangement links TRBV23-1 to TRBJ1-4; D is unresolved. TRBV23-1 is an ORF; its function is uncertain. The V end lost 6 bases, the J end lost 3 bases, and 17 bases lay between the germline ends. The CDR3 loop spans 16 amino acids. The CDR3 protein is CASSWQSFQANEKLFF. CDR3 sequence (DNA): TGCGCCAGCAGCTGGCAGTCTTTCCAAGCTAATGAAAAACTGTTTTTT.

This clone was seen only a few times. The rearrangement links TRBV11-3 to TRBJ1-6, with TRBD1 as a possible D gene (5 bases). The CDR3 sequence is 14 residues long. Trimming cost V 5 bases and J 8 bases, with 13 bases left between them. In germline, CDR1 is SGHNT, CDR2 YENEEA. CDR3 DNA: TGTGCCAGCAGCCCCGGGGACGGATATTCACCCCTCCACTTT. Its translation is CASSPGDGYSPLHF.

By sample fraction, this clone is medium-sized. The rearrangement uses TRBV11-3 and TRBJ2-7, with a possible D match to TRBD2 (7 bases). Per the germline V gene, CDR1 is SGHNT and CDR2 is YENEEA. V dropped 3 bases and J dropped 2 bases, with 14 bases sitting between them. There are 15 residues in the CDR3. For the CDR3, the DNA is TGTGCCAGCAGCTTGGGGCGAGGGGGGGCCTACGAGCAGTACTTC. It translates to CASSLGRGGAYEQYF.

CDR3 in DNA: TGTGCCAGCAGCTCCCAGGGGGCGGGCAATCAGCCCCAGCATTTT. Its protein product is CASSSQGAGNQPQHF. The chain carries TRBV11-3 and TRBJ1-5, with 8 bases fitting TRBD1. CDR3 size: 15 residues. Germline V gene data show CDR1 as SGHNT and CDR2 as YENEEA. V lost 4 bases and J lost 2; bases outside the gene matches: 4. Combining the CDR3 with reference TRBV11-3 and TRBJ1-5 gives the whole variable domain EAGVVQSPRYKIIEKKQPVAFWCNPISGHNTLYWYLQNLGQGPELLIRYENEEAVDDSQLPKDRFSAERLKGVDSTLKIQPAELGDSAVYLCASSSQGAGNQPQHFGDGTRLSIL.

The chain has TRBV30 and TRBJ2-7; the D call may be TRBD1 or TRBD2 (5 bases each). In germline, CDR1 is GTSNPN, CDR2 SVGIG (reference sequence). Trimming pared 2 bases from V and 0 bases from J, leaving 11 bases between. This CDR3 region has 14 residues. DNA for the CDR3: TGTGCCTGGAGTCGGGGCGGAAGCTCCTACGAGCAGTACTTC. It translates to CAWSRGGSSYEQYF. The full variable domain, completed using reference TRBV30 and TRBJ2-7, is SQTIHQWPATLVQPVGSPLSLECTVEGTSNPNLYWYRQAAGRGLQLLFYSVGIGQISSEVPQNLSASRPQDRQFILSSKKLLLSDSGFYLCAWSRGGSSYEQYFGPGTRLTVT.

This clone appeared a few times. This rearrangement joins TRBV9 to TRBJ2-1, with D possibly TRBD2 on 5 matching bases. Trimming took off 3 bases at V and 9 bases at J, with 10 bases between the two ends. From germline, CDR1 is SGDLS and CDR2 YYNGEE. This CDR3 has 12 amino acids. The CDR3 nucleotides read TGTGCCAGCAGCGGCAAGGAGGCTGAGCAGTTCTTC. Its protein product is CASSGKEAEQFF. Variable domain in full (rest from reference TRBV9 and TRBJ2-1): DSGVTQTPKHLITATGQRVTLRCSPRSGDLSVYWYQQSLDQGLQFLIQYYNGEERAKGNILERFSAQQFPDLHSELNLSSLELGDSALYFCASSGKEAEQFFGPGTRLTVL.

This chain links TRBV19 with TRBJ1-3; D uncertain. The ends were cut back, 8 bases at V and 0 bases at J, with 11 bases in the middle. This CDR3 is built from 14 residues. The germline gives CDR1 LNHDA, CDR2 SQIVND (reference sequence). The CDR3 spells CASRREVSGNTIYF. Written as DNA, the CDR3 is TGTGCCAGTCGACGGGAAGTCTCTGGAAACACCATATATTTT.